The clone carrying this TCR beta chain was observed a few times. Its antigen is not identified. One end of the junction fails to match germline, which may point to a read error. There are 15 residues in the CDR3. Germline-derived CDR1 and CDR2 are SGHTA and FQGNSA. A sample-barcoded 5' primer and a J-beta primer mix were used in a second PCR of about 7 to 12 cycles. TCRdb analysed the 5' RACE reads with MiXCR anew, one entry per CDR3 protein. This repertoire shows roughly 800,000 distinct CDR3 sequences, roughly 25% found once; its top ten account for approximately 4%. This specimen belongs to a study of blood T cells in healthy people across ages. Regarding the study as a whole: When set beside aged donors, long-lived donors presented more naive CD4+ cells and higher diversity.

Isolation per sample recovered at least 7 million PBMCs. The data also belong to a second study, concerning T cells of mothers and their children. From that second work: Related mother-child pairs showed slightly higher but non-significant overlap than unrelated pairs.

The specimen sequenced was blood. The sequence came from a boy aged 5-17 years in good health. V usage is TRBV7-2 and J usage is TRBJ2-3, with 12 bases matching TRBD2. CDR3 sequence: CASSLKGGLAGGPEF. The CDR3, as DNA: TGTGCCAGCAGCTTAAAGGGGGGCCTAGCGGGAGGGCCGGAATTT.